The 27 T cell receptor beta chains listed next were all sequenced from one sample in a study of T cell repertoires in cytomegalovirus infection. TCRdb itself ran the reads through MiXCR, one entry per CDR3 protein. This table holds 230,000 or so distinct CDR3 sequences, approximately 17% found once. Specimen: CD8+ T cells from PBMCs. The receptors come from a human donor in good health (CMV status not recorded). Some clones in this sample may be carry-over from other donors' samples.

This clonotype appeared many times. The chain uses TRBV7-6 and TRBJ2-6, with 9 bases that match TRBD1. Germline V CDR1 and CDR2: SGHVS, FNYEAQ. This CDR3 region has 17 residues. Trimming at V came to 4 bases and at J to 2 bases, leaving 6 bases not matched to a gene. The CDR3 sequence: CASSYRGQGTGANVLTF. CDR3 nucleotides: TGTGCCAGCAGCTACCGAGGACAGGGGACTGGGGCCAACGTCCTGACTTTC.

The J gene is TRBJ1-1, the V gene TRBV19; D gene unclear. The V and J ends lost 3 bases and 2 bases respectively, with 7 bases between them. Germline V CDR1 and CDR2: LNHDA, SQIVND (reference sequence). CDR3 length: 13 amino acids. The CDR3 is CASSMRPNTEAFF. CDR3 DNA: TGTGCCAGTAGTATGCGGCCTAACACTGAAGCTTTCTTT.

This clonotype has just a few counts. The rearrangement links TRBV6-1 to TRBJ2-5, with D perhaps matching TRBD1 (5 bases). The CDR3 loop spans 14 amino acids. The germline V gene encodes CDR1 MNHNS and CDR2 SASEGT. The V end was cut by 3 bases, the J end by 5 bases, with 13 bases between. CDR3 loop: CASSEVSRVETQYF. As DNA, the CDR3 is TGTGCCAGCAGTGAGGTATCCAGGGTGGAGACCCAGTACTTC.

This clonotype was picked up many times. This rearrangement joins TRBV7-2 to TRBJ2-3; D possibly uses TRBD1 or TRBD2 (5 bases each). Germline V gene data show CDR1 as SGHTA and CDR2 as FQGNSA. Deletions cut 4 bases from V and 2 bases from J, with 22 bases between. The length of the CDR3 is 18 residues. This CDR3 is CASSSPPGPARYTDTQYF. The CDR3 DNA is TGTGCCAGCAGCTCCCCTCCGGGACCCGCTAGGTACACAGATACGCAGTATTTT.

This clonotype was detected many times. V and J are TRBV7-6 and TRBJ2-7; D ambiguous. V lost 5 bases to trimming and J lost 3 bases, with 11 bases between them. The CDR3 sequence is 13 residues long. The germline V gene encodes CDR1 SGHVS and CDR2 FNYEAQ. CDR3 nucleotides: TGTGCCAGCAGCCCAGCAGGCTACTACGAGCAGTACTTC. It is translated as CASSPAGYYEQYF.

In its sample, this clonotype was seen many times. J is TRBJ2-3 and V is TRBV28, with 11 bases matching TRBD2. The V segment lost 3 bases and the J segment 4 bases; nucleotides outside the gene matches: 3. The CDR3 runs 15 residues. CDR1 is MDHEN, CDR2 SYDVKM, per germline. The CDR3 spells CASSFDSGGADTQYF. The CDR3, as DNA: TGTGCCAGCAGTTTTGATAGCGGGGGGGCAGATACGCAGTATTTT.

This clonotype was observed at least ten times. CDR3 residues: CASSHRGFGANVLTF. The CDR3, as DNA: TGTGCCAGCAGTCACAGGGGGTTTGGGGCCAACGTCCTGACTTTC. The chain links TRBV6-5 to TRBJ2-6, with TRBD1 matching 8 bases. CDR3 length: 15 amino acids. V gave up 5 bases and J gave up 3 bases; unmatched junction bases: 3. Germline V gene lookup returns CDR1 MNHEY and CDR2 SVGAGI.

The chain carries TRBV20-1 and TRBJ2-7; 9 nucleotides line up with TRBD1. J lost 2 bases, V lost 6 bases, and 14 bases had no gene match. There are 16 residues in the CDR3. Germline CDR1 is DFQATT and CDR2 is SNEGSKA (reference sequence). The CDR3 nucleotides are TGCAGTGCAAGTACTCGACAGGGGGAGACGGCCTACGAGCAGTACTTC. It is translated as CSASTRQGETAYEQYF.

This clonotype showed up many times. The chain employs TRBV12-3 or TRBV12-4 and TRBJ2-3; maybe TRBD2 (6 bases). The CDR3 is 14 amino acids. V dropped 4 bases and J dropped 4 bases, with 12 bases sitting between them. The DNA for the CDR3 is TGTGCCAGCAGTTGGACCGGGGGATCAGATACGCAGTATTTT. Protein: CASSWTGGSDTQYF.

In this sample, this clonotype turned up a few times. The chain carries TRBV6-1 and TRBJ2-1, with unresolved D. Between the trimmed V and J ends, which lost 6 bases and 0 bases, there was a span of 12 bases. In germline, CDR1 is MNHNS, CDR2 SASEGT. This CDR3 spans 15 amino acids. The CDR3 loop reads CASRETLLSYNEQFF. CDR3 DNA sequence: TGTGCCAGCAGGGAAACACTCCTCTCCTACAATGAGCAGTTCTTC.

In its sample, this clonotype was seen many times. This rearrangement joins TRBV7-8 to TRBJ2-1, with 8 bases matching TRBD2. Trimming took 5 bases from V and 8 from J; bases not matched to a gene: 11. Germline V gene data show CDR1 as SGHVS and CDR2 as FQNEAQ. This CDR3 has 15 amino acids. The CDR3 sequence is CASSPPGLGEDEQFF. The CDR3 DNA is TGTGCCAGCAGCCCACCGGGACTAGGCGAAGATGAGCAGTTCTTC.

This clonotype was seen many times. The rearrangement links TRBV28 to TRBJ2-5; 7 bases align to TRBD2. This CDR3 has 14 amino acids. The germline V gene has CDR1 MDHEN and CDR2 SYDVKM. V shed 6 bases and J 2 bases; nucleotides not matched to a gene: 6. CDR3 DNA sequence: TGTGCCAGCAGGGGGACGGGGGGACAAGAGACCCAGTACTTC. Translating gives CASRGTGGQETQYF.

At least ten counts were recorded for this clonotype. The chain joins TRBV6-2 or TRBV6-3 to TRBJ2-7, with a tentative D call TRBD2 (5 bases). Germline values: CDR1 MNHEY, CDR2 SVGEGT. This CDR3 has 11 amino acids. V was shortened by 9 bases and J by 3 bases, with 9 bases between the two germline ends. As DNA, the CDR3 is TGTGCCAGTGAGGAGGACTACGAGCAGTACTTC. This sequence encodes CASEEDYEQYF.

This clonotype was seen at least ten times. The chain is built from TRBV6-1 and TRBJ2-4, with 7 bases identical to TRBD1. J lost 8 bases, V lost 6 bases, and 13 bases had no gene match. This CDR3 is built from 15 residues. From germline, CDR1 is MNHNS and CDR2 SASEGT. The CDR3 region has the DNA TGTGCCAGCAGCCTACCGACAGGGTTCGGGGACATTCAGTACTTC. Translation gives CASSLPTGFGDIQYF.

This clonotype was detected only a few times. This rearrangement joins TRBV27 to TRBJ1-2, with a possible D match to TRBD1 (5 bases). CDR3 size: 12 residues. V lost 5 bases and J lost 8, with 12 bases in between. CDR1 and CDR2 from the germline V gene are MNHEY and SMNVEV (reference sequence). The CDR3 protein is CASSGAAGGYTF. CDR3 nucleotide sequence: TGTGCCAGCAGTGGGGCTGCAGGGGGCTACACCTTC.

At least ten counts were recorded for this clonotype. The chain has TRBV7-2 and TRBJ2-7, with D tentatively TRBD2 (6 bases). The CDR3 extends over 13 amino acids. V gave up 4 bases and J gave up 4 bases, with 11 bases separating them. Germline V gene lookup returns CDR1 SGHTA and CDR2 FQGNSA. The CDR3 nucleotides are TGTGCCAGCAGCTGGGGGGATAGTTACGAGCAGTACTTC. Translated: CASSWGDSYEQYF.

This clonotype turned up a few times. This chain connects TRBV25-1 to TRBJ1-1, with D uncertain. V shed 1 base and J shed 1 base, with 4 bases lying between them. The V gene's germline CDR1 is MGHDK and CDR2 SYGVNS. This CDR3 region has 13 residues. CDR3 nucleotides: TGTGCCAGCAGTGAATGGGAGAACACTGAAGCTTTCTTT. It specifies CASSEWENTEAFF.

The chain uses TRBV6-5 and TRBJ2-2; TRBD2 aligns across 7 bases. There are 15 residues in the CDR3. Germline V gives CDR1 MNHEY, CDR2 SVGAGI. Trimming cost V 2 bases and J 6 bases; bases outside gene matches: 6. CDR3: CASSYESGGPGELFF. The CDR3 nucleotides are TGTGCCAGCAGTTACGAATCGGGGGGACCCGGGGAGCTGTTTTTT.

The chain joins TRBV15 to TRBJ2-7; possible D gene TRBD1, 6 bases. Germline CDR1 LNHNV, CDR2 YYDKDF (reference sequence). The CDR3 has 16 amino acids. Trimming took 0 bases from V and 3 from J, leaving 15 bases between them. CDR3 DNA: TGTGCCACCAGCAGAGAGTGGGGGCAGGGAAACTACGAGCAGTACTTC. Its translation is CATSREWGQGNYEQYF.

J is TRBJ2-2 and V is TRBV23-1; D is unresolved. TRBV23-1 is an ORF for which the function is uncertain. V lost 0 bases and J lost 5, with 7 bases in between. The CDR3 has 14 amino acids. CDR3: CASSQSRDTGELFF. The CDR3 DNA reads TGCGCCAGCAGTCAATCAAGGGATACCGGGGAGCTGTTTTTT.

For the CDR3, the DNA is TGTGCCAGCAGTGAATTTGGGACAGGGGAAGAGACCCAGTACTTC. It codes for CASSEFGTGEETQYF. The chain joins TRBV2 to TRBJ2-5; 10 bases map to TRBD1. Germline V gene lookup returns CDR1 SNHLY and CDR2 FYNNEI. The trim removed 2 bases at V and 3 bases at J, leaving 3 bases unmatched. CDR3 length: 15 residues.

This clonotype came up many times. This chain uses TRBV28 with TRBJ1-5, with 9 bases matching TRBD1. The CDR3 has 15 residues. CDR1 MDHEN and CDR2 SYDVKM come from the germline V gene. V lost 6 bases, J lost 5 bases, and 8 bases stayed unmatched. This CDR3 is CASSQQTGGYQPQHF. For the CDR3, the DNA is TGTGCCAGCAGCCAGCAGACAGGGGGTTATCAGCCCCAGCATTTT.

This clonotype was counted ten times or more. This chain uses TRBV20-1 with TRBJ2-7; the D call may be TRBD1 or TRBD2 (5 bases each). Trimming left V 3 bases short and J 2 bases short, with 14 bases between. Germline V CDR1 and CDR2: DFQATT, SNEGSKA (reference sequence). This CDR3 has 14 amino acids. The CDR3 DNA reads TGCAGTGCTAGGCCTCGGGACGGAGCCTACGAGCAGTACTTC. It yields the protein CSARPRDGAYEQYF.

This clonotype was seen only a few times. CDR3 sequence (DNA): TGCAGTGCTAGAGATATTCAGTCAACATTCTACAATGAGCAGTTCTTC. It translates to CSARDIQSTFYNEQFF. The chain links TRBV20-1 to TRBJ2-1; the D is unclear. This CDR3 spans 16 amino acids. The germline V and J ends were trimmed by 0 bases and 3 bases, with 15 bases remaining between them. Germline assignment: CDR1 DFQATT and CDR2 SNEGSKA (reference sequence).

This clonotype appeared many times. V gene TRBV7-9 combines with J gene TRBJ1-2; maybe TRBD1 (6 bases). The germline V gene encodes CDR1 SEHNR and CDR2 FQNEAQ (reference sequence). CDR3 length: 14 residues. V was cut by 6 bases and J by 2 bases, with 13 bases left in between. For the CDR3, the DNA is TGTGCCAGCAGTGGGCCACAGGGAAACTATGGCTACACCTTC. As protein: CASSGPQGNYGYTF.

There are a few counts of this clonotype. The gene calls are TRBV28 and TRBJ1-2; weak D call: TRBD1 (5 bases). This CDR3 contains 13 residues. Germline CDR1 reads MDHEN; CDR2 reads SYDVKM. Trimming took off 6 bases at V and 8 bases at J, with 16 bases between the two ends. CDR3 loop: CASSPTPGRGYTF. The CDR3 DNA reads as TGTGCCAGCAGCCCAACTCCAGGGCGAGGCTACACCTTC.

The table lists this clonotype with a few counts. This chain joins TRBV6-8 and TRBJ2-7; D may be TRBD1 (5 bases). Germline CDR1 is MNHGY and CDR2 is SAAAGT. The CDR3 loop spans 14 amino acids. Trimming stripped 5 bases from V and 11 bases from J, with 22 bases between. CDR3 sequence: CASSPDSRLRLEYF. CDR3 nucleotide sequence: TGTGCCAGCAGTCCAGACAGTCGTCTACGATTGGAGTACTTC.